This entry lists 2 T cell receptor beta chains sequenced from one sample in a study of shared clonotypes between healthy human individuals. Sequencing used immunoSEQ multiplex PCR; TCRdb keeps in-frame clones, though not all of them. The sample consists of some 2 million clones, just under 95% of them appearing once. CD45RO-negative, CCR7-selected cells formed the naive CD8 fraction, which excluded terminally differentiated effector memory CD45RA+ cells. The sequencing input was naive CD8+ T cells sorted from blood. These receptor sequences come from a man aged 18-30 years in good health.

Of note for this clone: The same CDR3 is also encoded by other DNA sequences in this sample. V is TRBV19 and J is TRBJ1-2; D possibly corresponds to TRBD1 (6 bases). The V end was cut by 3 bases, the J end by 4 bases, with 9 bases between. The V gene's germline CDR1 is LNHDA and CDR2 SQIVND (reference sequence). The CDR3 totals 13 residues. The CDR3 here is CASSMDSLYGYTF. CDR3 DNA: TGTGCCAGTAGTATGGACAGCCTCTATGGCTACACCTTC.

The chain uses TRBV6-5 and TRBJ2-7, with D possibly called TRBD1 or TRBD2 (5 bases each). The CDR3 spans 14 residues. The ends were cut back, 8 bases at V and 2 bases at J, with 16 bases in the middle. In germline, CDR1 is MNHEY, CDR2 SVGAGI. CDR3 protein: CASGTEDNPYEQYF. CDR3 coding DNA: TGTGCCAGCGGGACGGAGGATAATCCCTACGAGCAGTACTTC.